These 7 T cell receptor beta chains were all obtained from the same sample, sequenced in a study of regulatory T cells. Primers: 52 TRBV forward and 13 TRBJ reverse. Here immunoSEQ multiplex PCR was the method, and the copy in TCRdb shows in-frame clones only, minus some. The sample consists of 15,000 to 20,000 clones, approximately 92% of them appearing once. The sequenced sample was CD8+ T cells sorted from blood. Receptors originate from a person aged 18-35 years with CD3G deficiency.

The rearrangement joins TRBV6-1 to TRBJ1-1; unclear D gene. Germline V gene sequence: CDR1 MNHNS, CDR2 SASEGT. V was trimmed by 1 base and J by 0 bases, leaving 9 bases between them. CDR3 size: 15 residues. The CDR3 region is CASSEEISMNTEAFF. In DNA, the CDR3 is TGTGCCAGCAGTGAAGAGATATCAATGAACACTGAAGCTTTCTTT.

The chain employs TRBV7-2 and TRBJ1-5, with D hard to call. Germline V gene data show CDR1 as SGHTA and CDR2 as FQGNSA. The CDR3 sequence is 15 residues long. The ends were cut back, 5 bases at V and 6 bases at J, with 17 bases in the middle. CDR3 DNA: TGTGCCAGCAGCGAACTTACAAAAGGGTTTCAGCCCCAGCATTTT. Its translation: CASSELTKGFQPQHF.

This clone was detected once. The chain carries TRBV7-6 and TRBJ2-1; the match to TRBD2 covers 10 bases. The germline CDR1 and CDR2 sequences are SGHVS and FNYEAQ. The CDR3 spans 14 residues. The V segment lost 1 base and the J segment 9 bases; nucleotides outside the gene matches: 3. The CDR3, as DNA: TGTGCCAGCAGCTTAGGAGCGGGAGGGGTTGAGCAGTTCTTC. Translated: CASSLGAGGVEQFF.

The J gene is TRBJ1-6, the V gene TRBV5-6; D perhaps matches TRBD1 (5 bases). Germline CDR1 SGHDT, CDR2 YYEEEE. Between the trimmed V and J ends, which lost 2 bases and 10 bases, there was a span of 10 bases. This CDR3 has 13 residues. The CDR3 loop reads CASSFGTGSPLHF. The CDR3 DNA reads as TGTGCCAGCAGCTTTGGGACTGGCTCACCCCTCCACTTT.

V and J are TRBV6-6 and TRBJ2-1; D is unresolved. Germline CDR1 is MNHNY and CDR2 is SVGAGI (reference sequence). CDR3 length equals 12 residues. The V end lost 6 bases, the J end lost 2 bases, and 5 bases lay between the germline ends. As DNA, the CDR3 is TGTGCCAGCAGCCAGCCCTACAATGAGCAGTTCTTC. This translates into CASSQPYNEQFF.

The CDR3 loop is CAISDSGGEQYF. The DNA for the CDR3 is TGTGCCATCAGCGACTCGGGGGGCGAGCAGTACTTC. V is TRBV10-3 and J is TRBJ2-5; 7 nucleotides line up with TRBD2. The DNA matches TRBJ2-7 better at its end, which makes the J call doubtful. Germline V gives CDR1 ENHRY, CDR2 SYGVKD. The CDR3 loop spans 12 amino acids.

The chain links TRBV5-1 to TRBJ2-1; 10 bases are a match to TRBD1. J gave up 7 bases and V 5 bases, and 6 bases lay outside the gene matches. The CDR3 extends over 14 amino acids. Germline V gene sequence: CDR1 SGHRS, CDR2 YFSETQ. The CDR3 is CASSDRGPLNEQFF. The DNA of the CDR3 is TGCGCCAGCAGTGACAGGGGGCCCCTAAATGAGCAGTTCTTC.